One and the same sample provided the 31 T cell receptor beta chains below, sequenced in a study of cytomegalovirus exposure and HLA in healthy donors. Researchers ran the PCR with 60 Vbeta and 13 Jbeta primers. The repertoire was sequenced with immunoSEQ multiplex PCR; TCRdb's copy has only in-frame clones and lacks some. The table shows approximately 200,000 clones, with roughly 80% occurring only once. The sample comprised PBMCs. These receptor sequences come from a man aged 40-50 years in good health and CMV-seronegative.

The chain combines TRBV28 with TRBJ2-7; no definite D call. The CDR3 totals 9 residues. The V end was cut by 8 bases, the J end by 6 bases, with 5 bases between. Germline values: CDR1 MDHEN, CDR2 SYDVKM. CDR3 residues: CASGGEQYF. CDR3 coding DNA: TGTGCCAGCGGCGGCGAGCAGTACTTC.

V gene TRBV28 combines with J gene TRBJ1-5; 9 nucleotides line up with TRBD1. The CDR3 is 15 residues long. The ends lost 5 bases at V and 6 bases at J; junction bases unmatched: 8. CDR1 is MDHEN, CDR2 SYDVKM, per germline. In DNA form, the CDR3 reads TGTGCCAGCAGTCAACAGGGGGCTCTGAGTCAGCCCCAGCATTTT. Translating it yields CASSQQGALSQPQHF.

The CDR3 protein is CASQTGGESYEQYF. The CDR3 bases are TGTGCCAGCCAAACAGGGGGCGAGTCCTACGAGCAGTACTTC. The V call is TRBV27, the J call TRBJ2-7, with 9 bases fitting TRBD1. The junction had 6 bases not matched to a gene; V was cut back by 8 bases and J by 1 base. There are 14 residues in the CDR3. Per germline, CDR1 MNHEY and CDR2 SMNVEV (reference sequence).

The genes are TRBV7-2 and TRBJ1-1; maybe TRBD1 (6 bases). Trimming cost V 5 bases and J 4 bases, with 17 bases left between them. CDR3 length equals 15 residues. Germline V gene data show CDR1 as SGHTA and CDR2 as FQGNSA. This CDR3 reads CASSAITGIGTEAFF. CDR3 nucleotide sequence: TGTGCCAGCAGCGCTATTACAGGGATCGGCACTGAAGCTTTCTTT.

In DNA, the CDR3 is TGTGCCAGCAGTTCCCCGGGGGATTTGAACACTGAAGCTTTCTTT. It codes for CASSSPGDLNTEAFF. The gene calls are TRBV6-6 and TRBJ1-1; tentative D call: TRBD1 (5 bases). Trimming cost V 4 bases and J 0 bases, with 12 bases left between them. Germline assignment: CDR1 MNHNY and CDR2 SVGAGI (reference sequence). The CDR3 is made up of 15 amino acids.

V gene TRBV11-3 combines with J gene TRBJ2-2; TRBD1 aligns across 9 bases. This CDR3 spans 16 amino acids. Losses at the gene ends were 4 bases for V and 3 bases for J; bases not matched to a gene: 6. Germline V gene data show CDR1 as SGHNT and CDR2 as YENEEA. The DNA of the CDR3 is TGTGCCAGCAGCTCCCGGACAGGGGAGGACACCGGGGAGCTGTTTTTT. It codes for CASSSRTGEDTGELFF.

This clone occurred a few times. The V gene is TRBV18, the J gene TRBJ1-4; 7 bases align to TRBD1. V trimming: 4 bases; J trimming: 3 bases; junction bases outside the gene matches: 5. CDR1 and CDR2 (germline): KGHSH, LQKENI. The CDR3 has 15 amino acids. The CDR3 region is CASSRQGVPNEKLFF. The CDR3 bases are TGTGCCAGCTCACGGCAGGGGGTACCTAATGAAAAACTGTTTTTT.

The rearrangement links TRBV5-4 to TRBJ2-1; 13 bases are a match to TRBD2. The CDR3 totals 14 residues. The germline V gene has CDR1 SGHNT and CDR2 YYREEE (reference sequence). Germline trimming cut 7 bases from V and 6 bases from J; bases unmatched to any gene: 4. Written as DNA, the CDR3 is TGTGCCAGCCGACTAGCGGGAGGACCCAATGAGCAGTTCTTC. Its translation is CASRLAGGPNEQFF.

This clone was counted only a few times. V and J are TRBV5-4 and TRBJ1-1; 7 bases map to TRBD1. CDR3 length equals 15 residues. J gave up 4 bases and V 2 bases, and 8 bases lay outside the gene matches. In germline, CDR1 is SGHNT, CDR2 YYREEE (reference sequence). The DNA of the CDR3 is TGTGCCAGCAGCTTCTCCGACAGGGTGAGCACTGAAGCTTTCTTT. Amino acids: CASSFSDRVSTEAFF.

V usage is TRBV15 and J usage is TRBJ2-5; maybe TRBD1 (6 bases). V lost 5 bases and J lost 5, with 24 bases in between. CDR3 length: 17 amino acids. The germline CDR1 and CDR2 sequences are LNHNV and YYDKDF (reference sequence). The CDR3 is CATSSPGTKQGMETQYF. The CDR3 coding sequence is TGTGCCACCAGCTCCCCCGGGACGAAGCAGGGGATGGAGACCCAGTACTTC.

This chain uses TRBV7-3 with TRBJ2-3; 9 bases match TRBD2. The trim removed 1 base at V and 2 bases at J, leaving 7 bases unmatched. The CDR3 spans 17 residues. Germline assignment: CDR1 SGHTA and CDR2 FQGTGA. CDR3 region: CASSLNPGGGVTDTQYF. The CDR3 DNA reads as TGTGCCAGCAGCTTAAATCCCGGCGGGGGGGTCACAGATACGCAGTATTTT.

This sequence joins TRBV9 and TRBJ2-2; D possibly corresponds to TRBD2 (6 bases). CDR1 SGDLS and CDR2 YYNGEE come from the germline V gene. Trimming stripped 8 bases from V and 2 bases from J, with 10 bases between. The CDR3 totals 13 residues. CDR3 protein: CASRGRNTGELFF. The CDR3 DNA reads as TGTGCCAGTCGGGGGAGAAACACCGGGGAGCTGTTTTTT.

This sequence joins TRBV21-1 and TRBJ1-2. TRBV21-1 is marked as a pseudogene. The CDR3 totals 10 residues. As DNA, the CDR3 is TGTGCCAGCGTCACTCGGGGCTACACCTTC. It codes for CASVTRGYTF.

The rearrangement uses TRBV19 and TRBJ2-3; 9 bases are a match to TRBD2. Germline assignment: CDR1 LNHDA and CDR2 SQIVND (reference sequence). Losses at the gene ends were 5 bases for V and 1 base for J; bases not matched to a gene: 7. The CDR3 is 16 amino acids. The CDR3 region is CASSRRSGRGTDTQYF. CDR3 DNA: TGTGCCAGTAGTCGACGTAGCGGGAGAGGCACAGATACGCAGTATTTT.

The chain links TRBV7-8 to TRBJ2-5; no reliable D call. The CDR3 is 11 amino acids. V dropped 5 bases and J dropped 4 bases, with 5 bases sitting between them. Germline V CDR1 and CDR2: SGHVS, FQNEAQ. The CDR3 loop reads CASSQIETQYF. The DNA for the CDR3 is TGTGCCAGCAGCCAAATAGAGACCCAGTACTTC. The full variable domain, rest sourced from reference TRBV7-8 and TRBJ2-5, is GAGVSQSPRYKVAKRGQDVALRCDPISGHVSLFWYQQALGQGPEFLTYFQNEAQLDKSGLPSDRFFAERPEGSVSTLKIQRTQQEDSAVYLCASSQIETQYFGPGTRLLVL.

The J gene is TRBJ2-4, the V gene TRBV2; TRBD2 agrees at 15 bases. CDR1 is SNHLY, CDR2 FYNNEI, per germline. The CDR3 covers 20 residues. Trimming took 1 base from V and 0 from J; bases not matched to a gene: 7. CDR3 nucleotides: TGTGCCAGCAGTGAAGTACCCGGACTAGCGGGGGGGGAAGCCAAAAACATTCAGTACTTC. Residues: CASSEVPGLAGGEAKNIQYF.

V is TRBV7-3 and J is TRBJ1-1; maybe TRBD1 (6 bases). This CDR3 comprises 15 residues. CDR1 and CDR2 from the germline V gene are SGHTA and FQGTGA. The V and J ends lost 3 bases and 1 base respectively, with 12 bases between them. For the CDR3, the DNA is TGTGCCAGCAGCTTCCAAGGGGGACGGAACACTGAAGCTTTCTTT. Its translation is CASSFQGGRNTEAFF.

In its sample, this clone was seen once. The chain recombines TRBV19 with TRBJ2-1; D ambiguous. Trimming left V 3 bases short and J 10 bases short, with 7 bases between. The germline gives CDR1 LNHDA, CDR2 SQIVND (reference sequence). CDR3 size: 11 residues. CDR3 sequence reads: CASSISQEQFF. The CDR3 DNA follows: TGTGCCAGTAGTATTTCACAGGAGCAGTTCTTC. Combining the CDR3 with reference TRBV19 and TRBJ2-1 gives the whole variable domain DGGITQSPKYLFRKEGQNVTLSCEQNLNHDAMYWYRQDPGQGLRLIYYSQIVNDFQKGDIAEGYSVSREKKESFPLTVTSAQKNPTAFYLCASSISQEQFFGPGTRLTVL.

The genes are TRBV5-6 and TRBJ1-2; 7 positions agree with TRBD1. The CDR3 has 13 amino acids. The germline gives CDR1 SGHDT, CDR2 YYEEEE. The V gene end was trimmed by 2 bases and the J gene end by 7 bases; junction bases not matched to a gene: 5. The CDR3 loop is CASSFDRDRGYTF. The CDR3 nucleotides are TGTGCCAGCAGCTTCGACAGGGATCGTGGCTACACCTTC.

CDR3 in amino acids: CASSSGLNRGGELFF. The CDR3 DNA follows: TGCGCCAGCAGCTCTGGACTCAACCGGGGCGGGGAGCTGTTTTTT. The chain recombines TRBV5-1 with TRBJ2-2; maybe TRBD2 (5 bases). Looked up from germline, CDR1 is SGHRS and CDR2 is YFSETQ. CDR3 length: 15 amino acids. The V end lost 3 bases, the J end lost 7 bases, and 16 bases lay between the germline ends. Supplemented by reference TRBV5-1 and TRBJ2-2, the full variable domain reads KAGVTQTPRYLIKTRGQQVTLSCSPISGHRSVSWYQQTPGQGLQFLFEYFSETQRNKGNFPGRFSGRQFSNSRSEMNVSTLELGDSALYLCASSSGLNRGGELFFGEGSRLTVL.

This clone was detected only a few times. The chain employs TRBV18 and TRBJ2-7; TRBD2 agrees at 7 bases. This CDR3 comprises 15 residues. Germline CDR1 KGHSH, CDR2 LQKENI. V was pared by 6 bases and J by 2 bases, with 10 bases of the junction left unmatched. CDR3 loop: CASSPESGAAYEQYF. The CDR3 DNA reads TGTGCCAGCTCTCCCGAAAGCGGGGCGGCCTACGAGCAGTACTTC.

The J gene is TRBJ2-1, the V gene TRBV7-6, with 14 positions matching TRBD2. CDR3 size: 16 residues. The J segment lost 6 bases and the V segment lost 1 base, leaving 2 bases of the junction unmatched. Germline lookup yields CDR1 SGHVS and CDR2 FNYEAQ. CDR3 protein: CASSLGGLAGVNEQFF. The CDR3 DNA reads as TGTGCCAGCAGCTTAGGGGGACTAGCGGGGGTCAATGAGCAGTTCTTC.

The chain employs TRBV7-9 and TRBJ2-1, with 9 bases lining up with TRBD1. The ends lost 3 bases at V and 2 bases at J; junction bases unmatched: 2. The CDR3 consists of 15 residues. Germline V gene data show CDR1 as SEHNR and CDR2 as FQNEAQ (reference sequence). CDR3 protein: CASSLTGGTYNEQFF. CDR3 coding DNA: TGTGCCAGCAGCTTGACAGGGGGAACCTACAATGAGCAGTTCTTC.

The chain has TRBV27 and TRBJ2-7, with D tentatively TRBD2 (6 bases). Trimming pared 8 bases from V and 5 bases from J, leaving 10 bases between. Germline CDR1 MNHEY, CDR2 SMNVEV (reference sequence). The CDR3 loop spans 11 amino acids. CDR3 DNA sequence: TGTGCCAGCCGGAGGGTGAACGAGCAGTACTTC. Translation gives CASRRVNEQYF.

V usage is TRBV27 and J usage is TRBJ1-1; D might be TRBD1 (5 bases). V was trimmed by 3 bases and J by 6 bases, leaving 20 bases between them. The CDR3 length is 16 residues. The germline gives CDR1 MNHEY, CDR2 SMNVEV (reference sequence). CDR3 sequence (DNA): TGTGCCAGCAGTTTGGTCGGGGGAGGGGCGGCCGCTGAAGCTTTCTTT. Protein product: CASSLVGGGAAAEAFF.

This chain links TRBV6-1 with TRBJ2-7; D remains ambiguous. V shed 6 bases and J shed 0 bases, with 9 bases lying between them. The CDR3 loop spans 13 amino acids. CDR1 and CDR2 (germline): MNHNS, SASEGT. The CDR3 region is CASSLESSYEQYF. The CDR3 coding sequence is TGTGCCAGCAGCCTAGAAAGCTCCTACGAGCAGTACTTC.

The V gene is TRBV7-9, the J gene TRBJ2-1; D perhaps matches TRBD1 (5 bases). Trimming took off 8 bases at V and 2 bases at J, with 19 bases between the two ends. Germline CDR1 SEHNR, CDR2 FQNEAQ (reference sequence). The length of the CDR3 is 16 residues. This CDR3 reads CASQPSTEGAYNEQFF. In DNA form, the CDR3 reads TGTGCCAGCCAACCTTCTACGGAAGGGGCCTACAATGAGCAGTTCTTC. The full variable domain, its missing parts supplied by reference TRBV7-9 and TRBJ2-1, is DTGVSQNPRHKITKRGQNVTFRCDPISEHNRLYWYRQTLGQGPEFLTYFQNEAQLEKSRLLSDRFSAERPKGSFSTLEIQRTEQGDSAMYLCASQPSTEGAYNEQFFGPGTRLTVL.

The chain is built from TRBV5-5 and TRBJ1-2, with a tentative D call TRBD1 (5 bases). Germline lookup yields CDR1 SGHKS and CDR2 YYEKEE (reference sequence). The CDR3 contains 15 residues. V lost 0 bases to trimming and J lost 1 base, with 10 bases between them. The chain's CDR3 is CASSLGGDYNYGYTF. In nucleotides, the CDR3 is TGTGCCAGCAGCTTGGGGGGGGATTATAACTATGGCTACACCTTC. The full variable domain, in which reference TRBV5-5 and TRBJ1-2 provide the parts outside the CDR3, is DAGVTQSPTHLIKTRGQQVTLRCSPISGHKSVSWYQQVLGQGPQFIFQYYEKEERGRGNFPDRFSARQFPNYSSELNVNALLLGDSALYLCASSLGGDYNYGYTFGSGTRLTVV.

This clone was picked up a small number of times. The V gene is TRBV5-4, the J gene TRBJ1-1; 9 bases match TRBD1. CDR1 SGHNT and CDR2 YYREEE come from the germline V gene (reference sequence). J gave up 1 base and V 5 bases, and 6 bases lay outside the gene matches. The CDR3 has 15 residues. The CDR3 DNA reads TGTGCCAGCAGGGGAGGGACAGGGACGAACACTGAAGCTTTCTTT. It yields the protein CASRGGTGTNTEAFF.

The table lists this clone with a few counts. This chain connects TRBV7-2 to TRBJ2-3, with no clear D. CDR3 length equals 11 residues. V dropped 5 bases and J dropped 8 bases, with 8 bases sitting between them. The germline V gene encodes CDR1 SGHTA and CDR2 FQGNSA. The CDR3 here is CASSKTPTQYF. The CDR3 coding sequence is TGTGCCAGCAGCAAGACACCTACGCAGTATTTT.

The chain uses TRBV30 and TRBJ1-1; D is unresolved. Trimming removed 2 bases at V and 1 base at J, with 8 bases between. CDR3 length: 13 amino acids. CDR1 is GTSNPN and CDR2 is SVGIG in the germline V gene (reference sequence). CDR3: CAWSSRGNTEAFF. The CDR3 nucleotides are TGTGCCTGGAGTTCTCGAGGGAACACTGAAGCTTTCTTT. Looking up the rest from reference TRBV30 and TRBJ1-1 gives the full variable domain: SQTIHQWPATLVQPVGSPLSLECTVEGTSNPNLYWYRQAAGRGLQLLFYSVGIGQISSEVPQNLSASRPQDRQFILSSKKLLLSDSGFYLCAWSSRGNTEAFFGQGTRLTVV.